This is a list of T cell receptor beta chains from one sample in a study of blood T cell repertoires in COVID-19. TCRdb's copy holds only in-frame clones and misses some; the assay was immunoSEQ multiplex PCR. The sample has tens of thousands of clones, 83% seen once. Source material: peripheral blood. These receptors came from a man older than 75 with acute or convalescent COVID-19. The conserved cysteine and the conserved F or W are not part of the CDR3 here.

J | V | CDR3
TRBJ2-2 | TRBV7-2 | ASRPKLAGVFTGELF
TRBJ2-1 | TRBV7-2 | ASSRTSGLPTVNEQF
TRBJ2-2 | TRBV27 | ASSPTLGGNTGELF
TRBJ1-5 | TRBV6-5 | ASSPGGRNQPQH
TRBJ2-1 | TRBV27 | ASSGRAVNNEQF
TRBJ2-1 | TRBV5-1 | ASSLVQGAGNEQF
TRBJ1-6 | TRBV4-1 | ASRTGYFSSYNSPLH
TRBJ2-3 | TRBV19 | ASSIGLARSTDTQY
TRBJ2-3 | TRBV19 | ASSPGQGTDTQY
TRBJ2-3 | TRBV6-5 | ASSYQGPDTDTQY
TRBJ2-5 | TRBV2 | ASSVGLAGTQY
TRBJ2-7 | TRBV24-1 | ATSDETGSYEQY
TRBJ2-5 | TRBV5-6 | ASSPNGGSQETQY
TRBJ1-2 | TRBV6-1 | ASSEAFGQANYGYT
TRBJ2-3 | TRBV27 | ASRDRLAAYTDTQY
TRBJ1-1 | TRBV28 | ASSFRAGGYDTEAF
TRBJ1-1 | TRBV19 | ASSYTGVNTEAF
TRBJ2-7 | TRBV28 | ASSYPSSGTSGESSYEQY
TRBJ2-5 | TRBV27 | ASSLSSGSGAETQY
TRBJ2-7 | TRBV5-4 | ASSSKTGSYEQY
TRBJ1-1 | TRBV19 | ASSLNRGSDTEAF
TRBJ2-1 | TRBV3-1/TRBV3-2 | ASSQVAPAGGPKF
TRBJ1-2 | TRBV2 | ASSTTGGGYGYT
TRBJ2-3 | TRBV24-1 | ATSERGLASTDTQY
TRBJ1-4 | TRBV4-1 | ASSQDSGLTNEKLF
TRBJ2-1 | TRBV15 | ATLAGERNEQF
TRBJ2-7 | TRBV9 | ASSVGTGSSYEQY
TRBJ1-1 | TRBV27 | ASSEDRGNTEAF
TRBJ1-1 | TRBV28 | VSTANTEAF
TRBJ2-1 | TRBV7-9 | ASSLVPRGDYNEQF
TRBJ2-3 | TRBV7-3 | ASTSGLDTQY
TRBJ2-5 | TRBV7-9 | ASSLGQVYRETQY
TRBJ2-5 | TRBV6-2/TRBV6-3 | ASSFLQGAGETQY
TRBJ2-7 | TRBV10-3 | AIKIDSAYEQY
TRBJ1-3 | TRBV4-3 | ASSQDGTGFSGNTIY
TRBJ2-2 | TRBV18 | ASSQQQNTGELF
TRBJ2-3 | TRBV30 | AWSVLRELDTQY
TRBJ1-1 | TRBV6-2/TRBV6-3 | ASSDRENTEAF
TRBJ1-2 | TRBV6-1 | ASSETGTGDLATYGYT
TRBJ1-1 | TRBV10-3 | AISEEGQGMNTEAF
TRBJ1-2 | TRBV18 | ASSPGQDSYGYT
TRBJ2-7 | TRBV10-3 | AISESTVLGEQY
TRBJ2-1 | TRBV7-2 | ASSLDRGNEQF
TRBJ2-3 | TRBV7-9 | ASSFLAGGTDTQY
TRBJ2-3 | TRBV7-2 | ASSTTSTDTQY
TRBJ1-4 | TRBV28 | ASRTGGEEKLF
TRBJ1-1 | TRBV27 | ASSGQNTEAF
TRBJ2-4 | TRBV7-9 | ASSGLGTGEGLY
TRBJ2-2 | TRBV7-9 | ASSLGQGVTGELF
TRBJ1-6 | TRBV6-6 | ASSYSGQGGSPLH
TRBJ2-1 | TRBV27 | ASSLSGTGMNEQF
TRBJ1-1 | TRBV5-1 | ASSPSTGGRRRAF
TRBJ1-1 | TRBV5-4 | ASSLGLLMNTEAF